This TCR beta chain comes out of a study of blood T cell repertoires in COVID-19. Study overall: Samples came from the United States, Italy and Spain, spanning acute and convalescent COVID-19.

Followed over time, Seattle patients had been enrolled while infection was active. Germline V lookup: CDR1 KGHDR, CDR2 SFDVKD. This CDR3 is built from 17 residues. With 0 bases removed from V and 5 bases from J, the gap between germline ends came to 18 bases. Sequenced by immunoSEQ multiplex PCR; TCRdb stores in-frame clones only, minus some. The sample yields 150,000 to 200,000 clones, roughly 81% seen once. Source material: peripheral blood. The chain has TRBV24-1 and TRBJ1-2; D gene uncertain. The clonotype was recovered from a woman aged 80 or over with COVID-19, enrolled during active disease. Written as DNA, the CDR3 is TGTGCCACCAGTGATTTGGTCGCCGCTCAGCGCGGGTATGGCTACACCTTC. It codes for CATSDLVAAQRGYGYTF.